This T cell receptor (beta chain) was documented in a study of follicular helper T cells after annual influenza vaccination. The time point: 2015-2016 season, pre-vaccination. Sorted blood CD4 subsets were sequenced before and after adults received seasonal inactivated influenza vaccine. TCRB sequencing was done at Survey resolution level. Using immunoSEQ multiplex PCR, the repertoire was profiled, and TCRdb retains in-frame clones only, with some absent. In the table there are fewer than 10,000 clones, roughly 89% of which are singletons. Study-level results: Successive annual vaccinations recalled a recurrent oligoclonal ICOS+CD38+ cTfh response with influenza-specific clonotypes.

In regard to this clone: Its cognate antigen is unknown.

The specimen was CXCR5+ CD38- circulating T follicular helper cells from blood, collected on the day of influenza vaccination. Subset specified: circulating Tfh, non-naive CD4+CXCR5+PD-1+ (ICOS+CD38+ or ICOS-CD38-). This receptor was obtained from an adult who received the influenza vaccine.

CDR3 DNA: TGTGCCAGCAGCAGCTCCGGGGGTTCGGGGTACGAGCAGTACTTC. It yields the protein CASSSSGGSGYEQYF. The chain carries TRBV21-1 and TRBJ2-7; TRBD2 was called by the table and not checked on the DNA. TRBV21-1 corresponds to a pseudogene. The length of the CDR3 is 15 residues.